This entry lists 25 T cell receptor beta chains sequenced from one sample in a study of blood T cell repertoires in COVID-19. Some clones are missing from TCRdb's copy, which holds only in-frame ones; the method was immunoSEQ multiplex PCR. Among a few hundred thousand clones listed, more than 75% were seen once. The sequenced sample consisted of PBMCs or T cells enriched from blood (not recorded which). Receptor source: a woman aged 55-69 years in a cohort exposed to, infected with or recovered from COVID-19 (not recorded which).

The V and J genes are TRBV28 and TRBJ1-3; maybe TRBD1 (6 bases). The V and J ends lost 6 bases and 3 bases respectively, with 12 bases between them. Germline V lookup: CDR1 MDHEN, CDR2 SYDVKM. The CDR3 covers 14 residues. The CDR3 loop reads CASSIGGHGNTIYF. For the CDR3, the DNA is TGTGCCAGCAGCATAGGGGGTCATGGAAACACCATATATTTT.

This clone appeared once. The chain recombines TRBV6-2 or TRBV6-3 with TRBJ1-1; D unresolved. V gave up 4 bases and J gave up 10 bases, with 13 bases separating them. The CDR3 spans 12 residues. The V gene's germline CDR1 is MNHEY and CDR2 SVGEGT. CDR3 bases: TGTGCCAGCAGTTCCCCGACGGGGATAGCTTTCTTT. This gives the protein CASSSPTGIAFF.

V and J are TRBV28 and TRBJ2-5, with TRBD1 identical over 10 bases. Germline V gene data show CDR1 as MDHEN and CDR2 as SYDVKM. V gave up 7 bases and J gave up 4 bases; unmatched junction bases: 12. This CDR3 has 16 residues. CDR3 loop: CASMGDRGLGGETQYF. DNA for the CDR3: TGTGCCAGCATGGGGGACAGGGGTCTAGGAGGAGAGACCCAGTACTTC.

The chain recombines TRBV7-2 with TRBJ2-1; tentative D call: TRBD1 (5 bases). V was shortened by 2 bases and J by 12 bases, with 8 bases between the two germline ends. Germline loops: CDR1 SGHTA, CDR2 FQGNSA. The CDR3 runs to 11 residues. CDR3 bases: TGTGCCAGCAGCTTATATAGGGGGCAGTTCTTC. Encoded protein: CASSLYRGQFF. The variable domain in full, completed from reference TRBV7-2 and TRBJ2-1, reads GAGVSQSPSNKVTEKGKDVELRCDPISGHTALYWYRQSLGQGLEFLIYFQGNSAPDKSGLPSDRFSAERTGGSVSTLTIQRTQQEDSAVYLCASSLYRGQFFGPGTRLTVL.

This chain uses TRBV24-1 with TRBJ2-5, with D possibly matching TRBD1 (5 bases). Trimming took off 4 bases at V and 4 bases at J, with 15 bases between the two ends. There are 15 residues in the CDR3. Germline CDR1 is KGHDR and CDR2 is SFDVKD. The CDR3 loop reads CATSDSDRLGETQYF. CDR3 in DNA: TGTGCCACCAGTGACTCAGACAGATTGGGAGAGACCCAGTACTTC.

V and J are TRBV7-2 and TRBJ2-7; perhaps TRBD2 as D (6 bases). V lost 5 bases and J 7 bases, leaving 15 bases between the germline ends. The CDR3 is made up of 13 amino acids. Germline V lookup: CDR1 SGHTA, CDR2 FQGNSA. CDR3 region: CASSAGFLWEQYF. Here the CDR3 DNA reads TGTGCCAGCAGCGCGGGATTCCTCTGGGAGCAGTACTTC.

The chain couples TRBV28 to TRBJ1-2; weak D call: TRBD1 (5 bases). V lost 6 bases and J 7 bases, leaving 12 bases between the germline ends. The CDR3 runs to 12 residues. Germline V gene data show CDR1 as MDHEN and CDR2 as SYDVKM. The CDR3 is CASSRTGVGYTF. CDR3 sequence (DNA): TGTGCCAGCAGCCGGACGGGGGTTGGCTACACCTTC.

The chain is built from TRBV4-1 and TRBJ2-3; 8 bases fit TRBD2. The junction had 9 bases not matched to a gene; V was cut back by 1 base and J by 0 bases. Germline lookup yields CDR1 MGHRA and CDR2 YSYEKL. This CDR3 comprises 18 residues. This CDR3 is CASSQVSGRLVSTDTQYF. The CDR3, as DNA: TGCGCCAGCAGCCAAGTCAGCGGGAGATTGGTTAGCACAGATACGCAGTATTTT.

V and J are TRBV7-6 and TRBJ1-1; 7 positions agree with TRBD1. V dropped 4 bases and J dropped 1; count of bases not matched to a gene: 6. From germline, CDR1 is SGHVS and CDR2 FNYEAQ. The CDR3 covers 15 residues. This chain's CDR3 is CASSSTGDQNTEAFF. The CDR3 nucleotides read TGTGCCAGCAGCTCCACAGGGGACCAGAACACTGAAGCTTTCTTT.

This chain connects TRBV2 to TRBJ2-3; 7 bases align to TRBD2. The CDR3 length is 16 residues. CDR1 and CDR2 (germline): SNHLY, FYNNEI. V was clipped by 4 bases and J by 1 base; unmatched bases: 8. The CDR3 sequence: CASSGLGGKGTDTQYF. The DNA of the CDR3 is TGTGCCAGCAGTGGGTTGGGGGGGAAGGGCACAGATACGCAGTATTTT.

This chain connects TRBV19 to TRBJ2-1; 12 bases fit TRBD2. Germline lookup yields CDR1 LNHDA and CDR2 SQIVND (reference sequence). The V segment lost 6 bases and the J segment 4 bases; nucleotides outside the gene matches: 10. CDR3 length: 17 amino acids. The CDR3 loop reads CASRPRGTSGFYNEQFF. In DNA, the CDR3 is TGTGCCAGTAGGCCAAGGGGGACTAGCGGGTTTTACAATGAGCAGTTCTTC.

The V call is TRBV6-5, the J call TRBJ2-7, with D perhaps TRBD1 (5 bases). The CDR3 is 14 residues long. Trimming pared 2 bases from V and 6 bases from J, leaving 14 bases between. Germline assignment: CDR1 MNHEY and CDR2 SVGAGI. CDR3 loop: CASSYRAGIGEQYF. Written as DNA, the CDR3 is TGTGCCAGCAGTTACAGGGCAGGGATAGGCGAGCAGTACTTC.

The chain joins TRBV2 to TRBJ2-7; the match to TRBD2 covers 7 bases. Trimming removed 6 bases from V and 6 bases from J; junction bases left unmatched: 11. Germline V CDR1 and CDR2: SNHLY, FYNNEI. This CDR3 contains 14 residues. The CDR3 DNA is TGTGCCAGCAGCCCAATTGGGCGGGAGACCGAGCAGTACTTC. This gives the protein CASSPIGRETEQYF.

This clone was detected only a few times. The chain couples TRBV19 to TRBJ1-2, with a possible D match to TRBD1 (5 bases). The V gene lost 8 bases and the J gene lost 0 bases, with 10 bases spanning the gap. Germline V CDR1 and CDR2: LNHDA, SQIVND (reference sequence). This CDR3 contains 13 residues. The CDR3 protein is CASHRRTNYGYTF. The CDR3 DNA follows: TGTGCCAGTCACAGGCGAACTAACTATGGCTACACCTTC.

Only one count was recorded for this clone. The chain employs TRBV28 and TRBJ1-5; 8 nucleotides align to TRBD1. Germline CDR1 and CDR2: MDHEN and SYDVKM. There are 16 residues in the CDR3. Trimming at V came to 6 bases and at J to 1 base, leaving 8 bases not matched to a gene. This CDR3 reads CASSHQGAGSNQPQHF. The CDR3 DNA reads as TGTGCCAGCAGCCACCAGGGGGCCGGAAGCAATCAGCCCCAGCATTTT.

This chain connects TRBV19 to TRBJ2-1, with TRBD2 identical over 7 bases. The ends lost 1 base at V and 0 bases at J; junction bases unmatched: 6. Germline CDR1 is LNHDA and CDR2 is SQIVND (reference sequence). This CDR3 is built from 17 residues. CDR3 sequence (DNA): TGTGCCAGTAGTATAGCTAGCGGCGCCCGCTCCTACAATGAGCAGTTCTTC. Its translation is CASSIASGARSYNEQFF.

J is TRBJ1-1 and V is TRBV19; D unresolved. Germline V gene lookup returns CDR1 LNHDA and CDR2 SQIVND (reference sequence). This CDR3 is built from 13 residues. V was trimmed by 6 bases and J by 1 base, leaving 9 bases between them. In nucleotides, the CDR3 is TGTGCCAGTAGAGGACTACAGAACACTGAAGCTTTCTTT. It translates to CASRGLQNTEAFF.

The gene calls are TRBV6-5 and TRBJ1-6; D is undetermined. The V and J ends lost 6 bases and 7 bases respectively, with 16 bases between them. Germline-derived CDR1 and CDR2 are MNHEY and SVGAGI. This CDR3 is built from 15 residues. CDR3 nucleotide sequence: TGTGCCAGCAGCCCCCCGAGAGGGAAGAATTCACCCCTCCACTTT. It specifies CASSPPRGKNSPLHF.

The V gene is TRBV19, the J gene TRBJ1-1; 9 bases align to TRBD1. With 2 bases clipped from V and 1 base from J, the junction kept 5 bases outside the gene matches. The germline V gene has CDR1 LNHDA and CDR2 SQIVND (reference sequence). CDR3 length: 16 amino acids. As DNA, the CDR3 is TGTGCCAGTAGTATATACAGGGGGCGGAAGAACACTGAAGCTTTCTTT. Protein: CASSIYRGRKNTEAFF.

This clone came up once. The chain links TRBV24-1 to TRBJ2-5; 11 nucleotides align to TRBD2. CDR3 length equals 16 residues. Germline V gene lookup returns CDR1 KGHDR and CDR2 SFDVKD. Trimming at V came to 5 bases and at J to 5 bases, leaving 9 bases not matched to a gene. CDR3 residues: CATSGYSGRAFETQYF. CDR3 nucleotides: TGTGCCACCAGTGGGTATAGCGGGAGGGCCTTTGAGACCCAGTACTTC.

The chain carries TRBV3-1 (or the pseudogene TRBV3-2) and TRBJ1-6; 7 bases agree with TRBD1. Germline CDR1 and CDR2: LGHDT and YNNKEL (reference sequence). The CDR3 spans 14 residues. V trimming: 6 bases; J trimming: 14 bases; junction bases outside the gene matches: 13. The CDR3 nucleotides read TGTGCCAGCAGTGGAAGGGGGCGGGGACCGGCCCTCCACTTT. It translates to CASSGRGRGPALHF.

CDR3 amino acids: CASSRGAGTPSGNTIYF. In DNA, the CDR3 is TGTGCCAGCAGCAGAGGAGCCGGGACACCCTCTGGAAACACCATATATTTT. V gene TRBV7-9 combines with J gene TRBJ1-3, with D perhaps TRBD1 (6 bases). V was trimmed by 5 bases and J by 0 bases, leaving 17 bases between them. The CDR3 contains 17 residues. Germline CDR1 SEHNR, CDR2 FQNEAQ (reference sequence).

The chain carries TRBV7-2 and TRBJ2-2; TRBD2 matches at 11 bases. Looked up from germline, CDR1 is SGHTA and CDR2 is FQGNSA. V was clipped by 5 bases and J by 5 bases; unmatched bases: 4. This CDR3 is built from 15 residues. The CDR3 is CASSLRLAGTGELFF. The CDR3, as DNA: TGTGCCAGCAGCCTTCGACTAGCGGGGACCGGGGAGCTGTTTTTT.

This chain joins TRBV6-5 and TRBJ2-6; D is possibly TRBD1 (5 bases). CDR1 MNHEY and CDR2 SVGAGI come from the germline V gene. The V gene lost 6 bases and the J gene lost 1 base, with 10 bases spanning the gap. The CDR3 length is 15 residues. The CDR3 DNA reads TGTGCCAGCAGCCCCAGGGAATCTGGGGCCAACGTCCTGACTTTC. Protein: CASSPRESGANVLTF.

The rearrangement joins TRBV6-5 to TRBJ2-7; 9 nucleotides agree with TRBD1. Germline CDR1 reads MNHEY; CDR2 reads SVGAGI. Trimming cost V 4 bases and J 2 bases; bases outside gene matches: 9. The length of the CDR3 is 16 residues. In nucleotides, the CDR3 is TGTGCCAGCAGTTGGGCGGACAGGGGCCAGACCTACGAGCAGTACTTC. It specifies CASSWADRGQTYEQYF.